This is a list of T cell receptor beta chains from one sample in a study of cytomegalovirus exposure and HLA in healthy donors. Sequencing was performed with immunoSEQ multiplex PCR; in TCRdb, only in-frame clones are kept and a portion is missing. The table lists about 150,000 clones. Input material: PBMCs. The receptors stem from a woman in her 50s in good health and CMV-seronegative. Each CDR3 is given with its conserved first and last residue. The D gene is left open where the match is weak.

TRBV28	TRBJ1-5	.	CASRPWDINQPQHF	TGTGCCAGCAGACCCTGGGACATCAATCAGCCCCAGCATTTT
TRBV5-1	TRBJ1-3	.	CASSLIGGSGNTIYF	TGCGCCAGCAGCTTGATAGGGGGCTCTGGAAACACCATATATTTT
TRBV7-2	TRBJ2-5	.	CASSLRAGGGETQYF	TGTGCCAGCAGCCTCCGGGCTGGGGGAGGTGAGACCCAGTACTTC
TRBV19	TRBJ1-2	TRBD1	CASSSIQGGGDGYTF	TGTGCCAGTAGTTCCATACAGGGGGGAGGTGATGGCTACACCTTC
TRBV7-2	TRBJ1-2	.	CASSSTHRYGYTF	TGTGCCAGCAGCTCGACACACCGTTATGGCTACACCTTC
TRBV2	TRBJ2-5	TRBD2	CASSDWTSGKETQYF	TGTGCCAGCAGTGACTGGACTAGCGGAAAAGAGACCCAGTACTTC
TRBV28	TRBJ1-3	.	CASSVPRGNTIYF	TGTGCCAGCAGTGTTCCTAGGGGAAACACCATATATTTT
TRBV5-1	TRBJ1-5	.	CASSEEGQGHQPQHF	TGCGCCAGCAGCGAGGAAGGGCAGGGCCATCAGCCCCAGCATTTT
TRBV6-6	TRBJ2-7	TRBD2	CASSPRLATLEQYF	TGTGCCAGCAGTCCTCGACTAGCGACCCTCGAGCAGTACTTC
TRBV5-1	TRBJ2-1	.	CASSITGIPDYNEQFF	TGCGCCAGCAGTATAACCGGGATCCCTGACTACAATGAGCAGTTCTTC
TRBV10-2	TRBJ1-1	.	CASTNDRNTEAFF	TGCGCCAGCACCAACGACAGAAACACTGAAGCTTTCTTT
TRBV28	TRBJ2-7	TRBD2	CASSLIAGSYEQYF	TGTGCCAGCAGTTTAATAGCGGGATCCTACGAGCAGTACTTC
TRBV9	TRBJ2-5	.	CASSVGGPALQETQYF	TGTGCCAGCAGCGTAGGAGGGCCGGCCCTCCAAGAGACCCAGTACTTC
TRBV6-6	TRBJ1-1	.	CASSYPDSIAEAFF	TGTGCCAGCAGTTACCCAGACAGTATAGCTGAAGCTTTCTTT
TRBV18	TRBJ2-3	.	CATLPLIGEGVIKGDTQYF	TGTGCCACCCTCCCCCTAATTGGAGAGGGAGTCATTAAGGGAGATACGCAGTATTTT
TRBV5-4	TRBJ1-6	TRBD1	CASSLVGADRVGSPLHF	TGTGCCAGCAGCTTGGTCGGGGCGGACAGGGTGGGTTCACCCCTCCACTTT
TRBV9	TRBJ2-1	.	CASSVSNQNEQFF	TGTGCCAGCAGCGTATCCAATCAGAATGAGCAGTTCTTC
TRBV6-5	TRBJ1-5	TRBD1	CASSYQTGSNQPQHF	TGTGCCAGCAGTTACCAGACAGGGAGCAATCAGCCCCAGCATTTT